These 17 T cell receptor beta chains share one sample of origin, sequenced in a study of cytomegalovirus exposure and HLA in healthy donors. The PCR was carried out with 60 Vbeta primers and 13 Jbeta primers. This table comes from immunoSEQ multiplex PCR, and its TCRdb copy is limited to in-frame clones, with some not included. The repertoire consists of about 130,000 clones, with just over 70% occurring once and the leading ten covering 2.6%. The material sequenced was PBMCs. These receptors were obtained from a woman in her sixties or seventies in good health and CMV-seropositive.

This clone was detected a few times. This rearrangement joins TRBV5-1 to TRBJ1-1; D unresolved. The CDR3 has 13 residues. CDR1 is SGHRS, CDR2 YFSETQ, per germline. The V end was cut by 2 bases, the J end by 3 bases, with 8 bases between. CDR3 sequence: CASSFVEDTEAFF. The DNA for the CDR3 is TGCGCCAGCAGCTTTGTAGAGGACACTGAAGCTTTCTTT.

The gene calls are TRBV9 and TRBJ2-6, with D possibly being TRBD2 (7 bases). Trimming removed 4 bases at V and 0 bases at J, with 11 bases between. Germline assignment: CDR1 SGDLS and CDR2 YYNGEE. This CDR3 comprises 16 residues. CDR3 loop: CASSPRGASGANVLTF. For the CDR3, the DNA is TGTGCCAGCAGCCCCCGGGGGGCCTCTGGGGCCAACGTCCTGACTTTC.

The chain employs TRBV19 and TRBJ2-4; D uncertain. The germline gives CDR1 LNHDA, CDR2 SQIVND (reference sequence). The V gene lost 3 bases and the J gene lost 6 bases, with 12 bases spanning the gap. The CDR3 length is 14 residues. The CDR3 DNA is TGTGCCAGTAGTATCCCGCAGGTGGTAAACATTCAGTACTTC. It is translated as CASSIPQVVNIQYF.

The rearrangement links TRBV18 to TRBJ1-5; 8 nucleotides match TRBD1. CDR3 length: 16 amino acids. The trim removed 0 bases at V and 6 bases at J, leaving 7 bases unmatched. CDR1 and CDR2 from the germline V gene are KGHSH and LQKENI. CDR3 protein: CASSPPNDRGGQPQHF. In DNA form, the CDR3 reads TGTGCCAGCTCACCACCGAACGACAGGGGAGGTCAGCCCCAGCATTTT. The full variable domain, rest sourced from reference TRBV18 and TRBJ1-5, is NAGVMQNPRHLVRRRGQEARLRCSPMKGHSHVYWYRQLPEEGLKFMVYLQKENIIDESGMPKERFSAEFPKEGPSILRIQQVVRGDSAAYFCASSPPNDRGGQPQHFGDGTRLSIL.

Only a few counts were recorded for this clone. The chain carries TRBV6-5 and TRBJ1-4; D remains ambiguous. Looked up from germline, CDR1 is MNHEY and CDR2 is SVGAGI. The CDR3 spans 15 residues. V shed 4 bases and J shed 0 bases, with 9 bases lying between them. CDR3 residues: CASSSVLATNEKLFF. The CDR3 nucleotides read TGTGCCAGCAGTTCTGTTTTAGCAACTAATGAAAAACTGTTTTTT.

In this sample, this clone turned up once. The gene calls are TRBV27 and TRBJ2-3; 7 bases fit TRBD2. The CDR3 runs to 18 residues. CDR1 and CDR2 (germline): MNHEY, SMNVEV (reference sequence). The V and J ends lost 6 bases and 0 bases, in that order; junction bases with no gene match: 15. The CDR3 sequence is CASSLSWGAGDSTDTQYF. Written as DNA, the CDR3 is TGTGCCAGCAGCCTCAGCTGGGGTGCGGGGGATAGCACAGATACGCAGTATTTT.

The chain links TRBV9 to TRBJ1-3; 11 bases are shared with TRBD1. In germline, CDR1 is SGDLS, CDR2 YYNGEE. CDR3 size: 16 residues. J was trimmed by 8 bases and V by 3 bases; bases with no gene match: 10. The CDR3 spells CASSAEGQGATDTIYF. The DNA of the CDR3 is TGTGCCAGCAGCGCGGAAGGACAGGGGGCAACTGACACCATATATTTT.

The CDR3 here is CASSPGLAQITDTQYF. CDR3 bases: TGCGCCAGCAGCCCCGGACTAGCGCAAATCACAGATACGCAGTATTTT. The chain links TRBV5-1 to TRBJ2-3; 9 bases are shared with TRBD2. Germline values: CDR1 SGHRS, CDR2 YFSETQ. V lost 4 bases to trimming and J lost 2 bases; unmatched junction nucleotides: 8. The CDR3 is made up of 16 amino acids.

The V call is TRBV15, the J call TRBJ1-2; a possible D gene is TRBD1 (5 bases). V was trimmed by 4 bases and J by 4 bases, leaving 10 bases between them. The CDR3 length is 13 residues. CDR1 is LNHNV, CDR2 YYDKDF, per germline (reference sequence). The chain's CDR3 is CATSTEQVYGYTF. The CDR3 DNA sequence: TGTGCCACCAGCACCGAACAGGTCTATGGCTACACCTTC. Full variable domain (missing parts from reference TRBV15 and TRBJ1-2): DAMVIQNPRYQVTQFGKPVTLSCSQTLNHNVMYWYQQKSSQAPKLLFHYYDKDFNNEADTPDNFQSRRPNTSFCFLDIRSPGLGDTAMYLCATSTEQVYGYTFGSGTRLTVV.

The genes are TRBV5-1 and TRBJ2-7; a weak D match, TRBD2 (5 bases). The CDR3 has 14 residues. Germline-derived CDR1 and CDR2 are SGHRS and YFSETQ. Trimming removed 3 bases at V and 1 base at J, with 11 bases between. The CDR3 nucleotides are TGCGCCAGCAGCTCGGAGAGCGGTTCCTACGAGCAGTACTTC. It is translated as CASSSESGSYEQYF.

The chain has TRBV9 and TRBJ1-3; a weak D match, TRBD1 (5 bases). Trimming took off 0 bases at V and 4 bases at J, with 11 bases between the two ends. Germline assignment: CDR1 SGDLS and CDR2 YYNGEE. CDR3 length equals 15 residues. In DNA form, the CDR3 reads TGTGCCAGCAGCGTAGACTGGGGCCTGGGAAACACCATATATTTT. Amino acid sequence: CASSVDWGLGNTIYF.

This chain connects TRBV25-1 to TRBJ1-3; 7 bases match TRBD1. The V and J ends lost 8 bases and 0 bases, in that order; junction bases with no gene match: 4. The germline V gene has CDR1 MGHDK and CDR2 SYGVNS. CDR3 length: 14 amino acids. As DNA, the CDR3 is TGTGCCAGCTCCCAGGGGGGCTCTGGAAACACCATATATTTT. It translates to CASSQGGSGNTIYF.

The chain couples TRBV28 to TRBJ2-7, with D unclear. The CDR3 is made up of 12 amino acids. The germline gives CDR1 MDHEN, CDR2 SYDVKM. Trimming took off 1 base at V and 4 bases at J, with 5 bases between the two ends. CDR3: CASSLSTYEQYF. The CDR3 nucleotides are TGTGCCAGCAGTTTATCCACTTACGAGCAGTACTTC.

This chain joins TRBV13 and TRBJ2-2, with D maybe TRBD2 (6 bases). The V gene's germline CDR1 is PRHDT and CDR2 FYEKMQ (reference sequence). The CDR3 extends over 14 amino acids. Trimming took off 5 bases at V and 3 bases at J, with 10 bases between the two ends. DNA for the CDR3: TGTGCCAGCAGCACCGGGGGTCACACCGGGGAGCTGTTTTTT. It is translated as CASSTGGHTGELFF.

The chain recombines TRBV29-1 with TRBJ2-7, with 7 positions matching TRBD1. Germline V lookup: CDR1 SQVTM, CDR2 ANQGSEA. V was clipped by 7 bases and J by 5 bases; unmatched bases: 8. The CDR3 spans 12 residues. Here the CDR3 reads CSGIQGNHEQYF. CDR3 bases: TGCAGCGGTATACAGGGGAACCACGAGCAGTACTTC.

V is TRBV7-9 and J is TRBJ1-2; D is possibly TRBD1 (5 bases). V shed 5 bases and J shed 8 bases, with 21 bases lying between them. This CDR3 has 15 amino acids. Germline V gene data show CDR1 as SEHNR and CDR2 as FQNEAQ (reference sequence). Here the CDR3 reads CASSVGWDFTSGYTF. The CDR3 nucleotides are TGTGCCAGCAGCGTCGGTTGGGACTTTACATCCGGCTACACCTTC.

This chain connects TRBV7-9 to TRBJ1-6; 7 nucleotides align to TRBD1. After removal of 5 bases from V and 12 bases from J, the junction contained 13 bases not matched to a gene. The CDR3 covers 15 residues. Per germline, CDR1 SEHNR and CDR2 FQNEAQ (reference sequence). In nucleotides, the CDR3 is TGTGCCAGCAGCCCTTTTGACAGGGAAGGGAGACCCCTCCACTTT. As protein: CASSPFDREGRPLHF.